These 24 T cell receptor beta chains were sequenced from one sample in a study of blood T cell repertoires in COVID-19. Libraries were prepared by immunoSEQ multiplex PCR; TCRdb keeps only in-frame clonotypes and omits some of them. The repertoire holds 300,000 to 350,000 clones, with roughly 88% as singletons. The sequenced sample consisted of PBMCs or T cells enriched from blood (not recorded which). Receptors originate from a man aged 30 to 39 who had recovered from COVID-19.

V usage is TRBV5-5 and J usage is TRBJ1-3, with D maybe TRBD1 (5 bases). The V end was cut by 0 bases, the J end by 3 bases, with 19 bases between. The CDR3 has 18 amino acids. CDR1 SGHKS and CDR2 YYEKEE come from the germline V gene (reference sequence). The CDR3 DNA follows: TGTGCCAGCAGCTTGGCTGGTCCGGGCCCGGGGGGTGGAAACACCATATATTTT. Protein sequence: CASSLAGPGPGGGNTIYF.

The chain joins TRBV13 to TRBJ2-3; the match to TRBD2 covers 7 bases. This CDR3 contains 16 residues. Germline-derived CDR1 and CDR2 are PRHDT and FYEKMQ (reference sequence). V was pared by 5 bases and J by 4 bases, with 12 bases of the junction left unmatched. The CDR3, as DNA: TGTGCCAGCAGCAACTCAGCGGGGCGAAGGGCAGATACGCAGTATTTT. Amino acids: CASSNSAGRRADTQYF.

The CDR3 is CASTLGGMYGYTF. In DNA, the CDR3 is TGTGCCAGCACCTTGGGGGGGATGTATGGCTACACCTTC. J is TRBJ1-2 and V is TRBV12-3 or TRBV12-4; maybe TRBD1 (5 bases). V was cut by 7 bases and J by 5 bases, with 14 bases left in between. The CDR3 length is 13 residues.

DNA for the CDR3: TGTGCCATCAGCTGGCCTAGCGGGGACCATAACCCCTCCTACAATGAGCAGTTCTTC. It is translated as CAISWPSGDHNPSYNEQFF. V and J are TRBV10-3 and TRBJ2-1, with 9 bases that match TRBD2. V was clipped by 6 bases and J by 0 bases; unmatched bases: 15. The germline V gene encodes CDR1 ENHRY and CDR2 SYGVKD. The CDR3 is 19 amino acids.

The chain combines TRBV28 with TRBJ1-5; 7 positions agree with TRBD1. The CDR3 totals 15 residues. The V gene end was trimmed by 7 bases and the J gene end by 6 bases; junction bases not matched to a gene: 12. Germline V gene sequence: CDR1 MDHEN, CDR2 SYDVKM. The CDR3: CASTTLDRLVQPQHF. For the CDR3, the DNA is TGTGCCAGCACCACCTTGGACAGGCTGGTTCAGCCCCAGCATTTT.

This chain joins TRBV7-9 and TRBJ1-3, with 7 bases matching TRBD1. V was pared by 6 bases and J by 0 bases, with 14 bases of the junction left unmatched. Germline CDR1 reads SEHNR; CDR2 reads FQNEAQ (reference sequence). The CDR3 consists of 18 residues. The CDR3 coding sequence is TGTGCCAGCAGACGTCTGGGCCAGACAGGGCCCTCTGGAAACACCATATATTTT. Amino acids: CASRRLGQTGPSGNTIYF.

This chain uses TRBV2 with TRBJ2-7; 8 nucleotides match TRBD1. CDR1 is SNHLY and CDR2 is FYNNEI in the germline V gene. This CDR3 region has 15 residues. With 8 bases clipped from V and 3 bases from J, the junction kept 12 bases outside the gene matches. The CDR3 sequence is CASHGRLDRDYEQYF. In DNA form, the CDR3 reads TGTGCCAGCCACGGTCGGCTGGACAGGGACTACGAGCAGTACTTC.

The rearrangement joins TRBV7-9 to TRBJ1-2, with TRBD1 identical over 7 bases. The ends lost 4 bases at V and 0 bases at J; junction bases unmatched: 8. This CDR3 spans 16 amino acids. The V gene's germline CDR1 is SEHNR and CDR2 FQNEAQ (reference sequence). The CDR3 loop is CASSSTRQGANYGYTF. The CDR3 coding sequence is TGTGCCAGCAGCTCCACCCGCCAGGGGGCTAACTATGGCTACACCTTC.

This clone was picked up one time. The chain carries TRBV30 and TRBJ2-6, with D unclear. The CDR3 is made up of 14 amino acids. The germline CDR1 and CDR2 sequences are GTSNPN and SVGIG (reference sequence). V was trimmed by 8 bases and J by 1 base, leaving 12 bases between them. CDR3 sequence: CAQRSTSGANVLTF. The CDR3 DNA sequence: TGTGCCCAACGCTCCACTTCTGGGGCCAACGTCCTGACTTTC.

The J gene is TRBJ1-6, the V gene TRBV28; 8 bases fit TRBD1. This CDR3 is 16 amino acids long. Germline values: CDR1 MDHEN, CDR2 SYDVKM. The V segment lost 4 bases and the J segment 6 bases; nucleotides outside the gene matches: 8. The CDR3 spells CASSYPGQDSNSPLHF. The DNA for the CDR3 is TGTGCCAGCAGTTACCCGGGACAGGACTCTAATTCACCCCTCCACTTT.

This chain's CDR3 is CAWSLEYPYNSPLHF. CDR3 nucleotide sequence: TGTGCCTGGAGTCTAGAGTACCCCTATAATTCACCCCTCCACTTT. V usage is TRBV30 and J usage is TRBJ1-6; unclear D gene. V gave up 2 bases and J gave up 2 bases, with 10 bases separating them. Germline V gene lookup returns CDR1 GTSNPN and CDR2 SVGIG (reference sequence). This CDR3 is 15 amino acids long. Together with reference TRBV30 and TRBJ1-6, the CDR3 gives the full variable domain: SQTIHQWPATLVQPVGSPLSLECTVEGTSNPNLYWYRQAAGRGLQLLFYSVGIGQISSEVPQNLSASRPQDRQFILSSKKLLLSDSGFYLCAWSLEYPYNSPLHFGNGTRLTVT.

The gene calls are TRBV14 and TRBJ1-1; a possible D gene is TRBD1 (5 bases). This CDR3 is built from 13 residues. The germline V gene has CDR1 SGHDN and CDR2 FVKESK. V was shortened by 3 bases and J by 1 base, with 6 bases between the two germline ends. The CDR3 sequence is CASSHGQNTEAFF. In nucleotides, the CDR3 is TGTGCCAGCAGCCACGGACAGAACACTGAAGCTTTCTTT.

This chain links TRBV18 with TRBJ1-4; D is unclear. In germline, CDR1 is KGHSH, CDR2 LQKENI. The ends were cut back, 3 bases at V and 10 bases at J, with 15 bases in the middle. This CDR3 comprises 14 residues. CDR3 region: CASSPPVPEGKLFF. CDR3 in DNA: TGTGCCAGCTCACCTCCGGTCCCGGAGGGAAAACTGTTTTTT. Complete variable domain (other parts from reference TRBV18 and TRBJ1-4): NAGVMQNPRHLVRRRGQEARLRCSPMKGHSHVYWYRQLPEEGLKFMVYLQKENIIDESGMPKERFSAEFPKEGPSILRIQQVVRGDSAAYFCASSPPVPEGKLFFGSGTQLSVL.

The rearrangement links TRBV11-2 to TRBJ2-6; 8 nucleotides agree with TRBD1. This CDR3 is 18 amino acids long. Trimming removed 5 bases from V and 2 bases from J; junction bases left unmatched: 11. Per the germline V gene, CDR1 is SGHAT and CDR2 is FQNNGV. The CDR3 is CASSPGTGETPGANVLTF. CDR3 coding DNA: TGTGCCAGCAGCCCCGGGACAGGCGAAACACCTGGGGCCAACGTCCTGACTTTC.

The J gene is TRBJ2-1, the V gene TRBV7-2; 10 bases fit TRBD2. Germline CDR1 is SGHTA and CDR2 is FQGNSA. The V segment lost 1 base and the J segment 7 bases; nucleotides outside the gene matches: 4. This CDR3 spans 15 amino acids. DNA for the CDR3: TGTGCCAGCAGCTTAGAACTAGCGGGGAAAAATGAGCAGTTCTTC. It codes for CASSLELAGKNEQFF.

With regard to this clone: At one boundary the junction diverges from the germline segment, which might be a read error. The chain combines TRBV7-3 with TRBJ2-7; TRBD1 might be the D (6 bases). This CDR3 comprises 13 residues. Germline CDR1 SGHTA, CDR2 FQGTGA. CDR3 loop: CASSLTTGNEQYF. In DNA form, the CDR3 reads TGTGCCAGCAGCCTAACAACAGGGAACGAGCAGTACTTC.

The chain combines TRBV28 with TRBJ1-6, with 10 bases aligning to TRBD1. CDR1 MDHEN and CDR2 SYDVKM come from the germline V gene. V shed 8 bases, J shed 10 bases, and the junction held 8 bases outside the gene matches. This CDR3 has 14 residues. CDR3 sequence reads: CASLPGTGESPLHF. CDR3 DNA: TGTGCCAGCCTCCCGGGGACAGGGGAATCACCCCTCCACTTT.

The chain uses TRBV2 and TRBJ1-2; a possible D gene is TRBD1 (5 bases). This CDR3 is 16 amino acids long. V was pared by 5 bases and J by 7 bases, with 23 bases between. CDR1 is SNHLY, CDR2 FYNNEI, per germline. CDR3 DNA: TGTGCCAGCAGTAAGGATGACAGTCCCGTGCGTCTTGGCTACACCTTC. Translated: CASSKDDSPVRLGYTF.

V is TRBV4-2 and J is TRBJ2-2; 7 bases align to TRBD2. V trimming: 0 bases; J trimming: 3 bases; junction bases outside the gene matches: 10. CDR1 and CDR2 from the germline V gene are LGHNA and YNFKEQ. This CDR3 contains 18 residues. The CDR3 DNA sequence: TGTGCCAGCAGCCAAGATGGGGGAGCGGGGCCCGACACCGGGGAGCTGTTTTTT. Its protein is CASSQDGGAGPDTGELFF.

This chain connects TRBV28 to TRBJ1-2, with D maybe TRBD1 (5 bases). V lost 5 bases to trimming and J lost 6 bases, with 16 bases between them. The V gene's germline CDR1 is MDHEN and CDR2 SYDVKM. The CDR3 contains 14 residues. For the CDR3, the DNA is TGTGCCAGCAGTCCCATGTGGGGGGGTCATGGCTACACCTTC. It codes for CASSPMWGGHGYTF.

The CDR3 region has the DNA TGTGCCAGCAGTCCACGACAGGGGGCTGGGGAGCCCCAGCATTTT. Its protein product is CASSPRQGAGEPQHF. The rearrangement joins TRBV6-5 to TRBJ1-5; 10 positions agree with TRBD1. The ends lost 5 bases at V and 8 bases at J; junction bases unmatched: 9. The CDR3 is made up of 15 amino acids. Germline V gives CDR1 MNHEY, CDR2 SVGAGI.

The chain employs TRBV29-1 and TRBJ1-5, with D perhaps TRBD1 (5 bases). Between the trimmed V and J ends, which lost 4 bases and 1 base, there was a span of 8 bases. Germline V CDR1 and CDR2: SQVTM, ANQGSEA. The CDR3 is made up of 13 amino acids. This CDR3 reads CSVAGSSNQPQHF. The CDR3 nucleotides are TGCAGCGTTGCAGGGTCGAGCAATCAGCCCCAGCATTTT.

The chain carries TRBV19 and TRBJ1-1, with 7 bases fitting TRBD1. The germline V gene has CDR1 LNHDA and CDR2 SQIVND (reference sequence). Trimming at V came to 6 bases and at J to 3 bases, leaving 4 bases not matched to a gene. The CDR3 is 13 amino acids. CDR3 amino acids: CASSRQGDTEAFF. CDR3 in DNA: TGTGCCAGTAGCCGACAGGGCGACACTGAAGCTTTCTTT.

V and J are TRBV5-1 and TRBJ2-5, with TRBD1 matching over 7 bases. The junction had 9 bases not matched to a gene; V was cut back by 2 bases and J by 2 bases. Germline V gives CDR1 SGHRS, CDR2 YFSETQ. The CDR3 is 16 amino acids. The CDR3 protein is CASSFRQGMSQETQYF. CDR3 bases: TGCGCCAGCAGCTTCCGACAGGGTATGTCTCAAGAGACCCAGTACTTC. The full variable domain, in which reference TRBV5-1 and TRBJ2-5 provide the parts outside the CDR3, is KAGVTQTPRYLIKTRGQQVTLSCSPISGHRSVSWYQQTPGQGLQFLFEYFSETQRNKGNFPGRFSGRQFSNSRSEMNVSTLELGDSALYLCASSFRQGMSQETQYFGPGTRLLVL.